The 23 T cell receptor beta chains below were found in one sample sequenced in a study of cytotoxic CD8 clonotypes in ibrutinib-treated CLL. Libraries were prepared by immunoSEQ multiplex PCR; TCRdb keeps only in-frame clonotypes and omits some of them. The data contain over 250,000 clones, approximately 79% of them singletons. The sample was PBMCs, taken at disease progression, from a patient treated with ibrutinib. These receptor sequences come from a human donor with chronic lymphocytic leukemia.

As to this clone: This may stem from a read error, because a much larger clone lies one nucleotide away. This chain connects TRBV5-1 to TRBJ2-5; D is unclear. The V end was cut by 0 bases, the J end by 7 bases, with 4 bases between. Per the germline V gene, CDR1 is SGHRS and CDR2 is YFSETQ. This CDR3 has 11 amino acids. In nucleotides, the CDR3 is TGCGCCAGCAGCTTGGGGGGGACCCAGTACTTC. This sequence encodes CASSLGGTQYF. Full variable domain (remainder filled in from reference TRBV5-1 and TRBJ2-5): KAGVTQTPRYLIKTRGQQVTLSCSPISGHRSVSWYQQTPGQGLQFLFEYFSETQRNKGNFPGRFSGRQFSNSRSEMNVSTLELGDSALYLCASSLGGTQYFGPGTRLLVL.

The J gene is TRBJ2-1, the V gene TRBV18, with 9 bases lining up with TRBD2. Germline V gene sequence: CDR1 KGHSH, CDR2 LQKENI. The V and J ends lost 6 bases and 6 bases, in that order; junction bases with no gene match: 3. The CDR3 loop spans 13 amino acids. The chain's CDR3 is CASSLAGANEQFF. The CDR3 nucleotides are TGTGCCAGCTCGTTAGCGGGAGCCAATGAGCAGTTCTTC. Using reference TRBV18 and TRBJ2-1 for the parts outside the CDR3, the full variable domain is NAGVMQNPRHLVRRRGQEARLRCSPMKGHSHVYWYRQLPEEGLKFMVYLQKENIIDESGMPKERFSAEFPKEGPSILRIQQVVRGDSAAYFCASSLAGANEQFFGPGTRLTVL.

The V and J genes are TRBV7-6 and TRBJ2-5; 9 bases are shared with TRBD2. V dropped 5 bases and J dropped 3; count of bases not matched to a gene: 10. The germline V gene encodes CDR1 SGHVS and CDR2 FNYEAQ. The CDR3 sequence is 16 residues long. CDR3 in amino acids: CASSRVGGGAKETQYF. The CDR3 region has the DNA TGTGCCAGCAGCCGAGTGGGCGGGGGGGCTAAAGAGACCCAGTACTTC.

The chain employs TRBV7-9 and TRBJ1-2; 10 bases map to TRBD1. The V gene end was trimmed by 4 bases and the J gene end by 7 bases; junction bases not matched to a gene: 9. Germline V lookup: CDR1 SEHNR, CDR2 FQNEAQ (reference sequence). The CDR3 extends over 15 amino acids. CDR3 sequence (DNA): TGTGCCAGCAGCTCGACAGGGGGCGCGGTAGGTGGCTACACCTTC. Translating it yields CASSSTGGAVGGYTF. The full variable domain, in which reference TRBV7-9 and TRBJ1-2 provide the parts outside the CDR3, is DTGVSQNPRHKITKRGQNVTFRCDPISEHNRLYWYRQTLGQGPEFLTYFQNEAQLEKSRLLSDRFSAERPKGSFSTLEIQRTEQGDSAMYLCASSSTGGAVGGYTFGSGTRLTVV.

The chain has TRBV4-1 and TRBJ2-3; 7 bases map to TRBD2. In germline, CDR1 is MGHRA, CDR2 YSYEKL. There are 15 residues in the CDR3. Trimming took 1 base from V and 5 from J; bases not matched to a gene: 6. The CDR3 region is CASSQVAGGRDTQYF. The CDR3 DNA reads as TGCGCCAGCAGCCAAGTAGCGGGCGGAAGAGATACGCAGTATTTT.

The chain has TRBV7-9 and TRBJ2-2; TRBD1 aligns across 9 bases. V was pared by 2 bases and J by 6 bases, with 4 bases of the junction left unmatched. This CDR3 contains 15 residues. Per the germline V gene, CDR1 is SEHNR and CDR2 is FQNEAQ (reference sequence). This chain's CDR3 is CASSLRTGVAGELFF. The CDR3 DNA is TGTGCCAGCAGCTTAAGGACAGGGGTGGCCGGGGAGCTGTTTTTT.

This clone appeared a few times. J is TRBJ1-1 and V is TRBV5-1; D is undetermined. CDR1 and CDR2 (germline): SGHRS, YFSETQ. The CDR3 loop spans 14 amino acids. Trimming took 1 base from V and 4 from J, leaving 11 bases between them. CDR3 in amino acids: CASSLIIGSTEAFF. Written as DNA, the CDR3 is TGCGCCAGCAGCTTGATCATAGGGAGCACTGAAGCTTTCTTT. The full variable domain, with the rest looked up from reference TRBV5-1 and TRBJ1-1, is KAGVTQTPRYLIKTRGQQVTLSCSPISGHRSVSWYQQTPGQGLQFLFEYFSETQRNKGNFPGRFSGRQFSNSRSEMNVSTLELGDSALYLCASSLIIGSTEAFFGQGTRLTVV.

The chain combines TRBV29-1 with TRBJ2-2, with 11 positions matching TRBD2. This CDR3 region has 15 residues. Germline V CDR1 and CDR2: SQVTM, ANQGSEA. Germline trimming cut 3 bases from V and 7 bases from J; bases unmatched to any gene: 7. This CDR3 reads CSVDLTSGGIGELFF. CDR3 bases: TGCAGCGTTGATTTAACTAGCGGGGGAATCGGGGAGCTGTTTTTT.

This rearrangement joins TRBV4-1 to TRBJ1-1; TRBD1 is a possible D gene (5 bases). The V gene lost 4 bases and the J gene lost 0 bases, with 12 bases spanning the gap. CDR1 and CDR2 (germline): MGHRA, YSYEKL. The CDR3 consists of 15 residues. The CDR3: CASSPGRGLNTEAFF. As DNA, the CDR3 is TGCGCCAGCAGCCCAGGGAGAGGTCTGAACACTGAAGCTTTCTTT.

The V and J genes are TRBV6-5 and TRBJ2-2; the D is unclear. This CDR3 region has 14 residues. Trimming left V 5 bases short and J 6 bases short, with 13 bases between. The germline V gene has CDR1 MNHEY and CDR2 SVGAGI. CDR3 coding DNA: TGTGCCAGCAGTCGGACCAACTCCCCCGGGGAGCTGTTTTTT. Translated: CASSRTNSPGELFF.

The chain couples TRBV5-1 to TRBJ2-1; 11 bases are a match to TRBD2. The CDR3 runs to 15 residues. CDR1 and CDR2 from the germline V gene are SGHRS and YFSETQ. V shed 4 bases and J 6 bases; nucleotides not matched to a gene: 6. The CDR3 sequence is CASSPTTSGANEQFF. The CDR3 bases are TGCGCCAGCAGCCCGACGACTAGCGGGGCCAATGAGCAGTTCTTC.

The chain has TRBV6-6 and TRBJ2-2; 7 bases match TRBD2. V shed 4 bases and J 1 base; nucleotides not matched to a gene: 6. This CDR3 has 16 residues. Germline-derived CDR1 and CDR2 are MNHNY and SVGAGI (reference sequence). The CDR3 spells CASSSLAGENTGELFF. The CDR3 nucleotides are TGTGCCAGCAGTTCGTTGGCGGGGGAGAACACCGGGGAGCTGTTTTTT.

The gene calls are TRBV29-1 and TRBJ1-2; no clear D. Germline values: CDR1 SQVTM, CDR2 ANQGSEA. Between the trimmed V and J ends, which lost 7 bases and 2 bases, there was a span of 11 bases. This CDR3 is 12 amino acids long. CDR3: CSGFDLNYGYTF. CDR3 sequence (DNA): TGCAGCGGCTTTGATTTAAACTATGGCTACACCTTC.

This chain links TRBV27 with TRBJ2-3; the D is unclear. The CDR3 is made up of 13 amino acids. The ends were cut back, 2 bases at V and 9 bases at J, with 12 bases in the middle. The germline V gene encodes CDR1 MNHEY and CDR2 SMNVEV (reference sequence). CDR3 in DNA: TGTGCCAGCAGTTTAGGATCCGTAAGGACGCAGTATTTT. Protein: CASSLGSVRTQYF.

This chain's CDR3 is CASSLGRGQGEFF. The DNA of the CDR3 is TGTGCCAGCAGCTTGGGACGGGGACAGGGGGAGTTCTTC. The rearrangement joins TRBV7-2 to TRBJ2-1; TRBD1 matches at 11 bases. The CDR3 totals 13 residues. The ends lost 3 bases at V and 14 bases at J; junction bases unmatched: 6. Germline CDR1 reads SGHTA; CDR2 reads FQGNSA.

The chain recombines TRBV7-2 with TRBJ2-2; D is unresolved. Deletions cut 1 base from V and 0 bases from J, with 9 bases between. Looked up from germline, CDR1 is SGHTA and CDR2 is FQGNSA. The CDR3 is made up of 16 amino acids. This chain's CDR3 is CASSLVGQPNTGELFF. CDR3 sequence (DNA): TGTGCCAGCAGCTTAGTCGGGCAACCGAACACCGGGGAGCTGTTTTTT.

The chain carries TRBV27 and TRBJ2-1; D could derive from TRBD1 or TRBD2 (7 bases each). The germline V and J ends were trimmed by 4 bases and 6 bases, with 19 bases remaining between them. Germline V gives CDR1 MNHEY, CDR2 SMNVEV (reference sequence). This CDR3 is built from 16 residues. The CDR3, as DNA: TGTGCCAGCAGTTCGGGGGGACAGAGATGGCTCAATGAGCAGTTCTTC. Translation: CASSSGGQRWLNEQFF.

The chain combines TRBV4-2 with TRBJ1-4, with D possibly TRBD1 on 6 matching bases. Trimming took off 0 bases at V and 6 bases at J, with 17 bases between the two ends. This CDR3 has 17 amino acids. The germline CDR1 and CDR2 sequences are LGHNA and YNFKEQ. The CDR3 reads CASSQELIRDTDEKLFF. As DNA, the CDR3 is TGTGCCAGCAGCCAAGAGCTAATCCGGGACACAGATGAAAAACTGTTTTTT.

This chain's CDR3 is CASSLGLRRATNEKLFF. The DNA of the CDR3 is TGTGCCAGCAGCTTAGGCCTCCGACGTGCAACTAATGAAAAACTGTTTTTT. The rearrangement links TRBV7-2 to TRBJ1-4; D is undetermined. This CDR3 is 17 amino acids long. Germline-derived CDR1 and CDR2 are SGHTA and FQGNSA. The V and J ends lost 1 base and 0 bases respectively, with 12 bases between them.

This clone occurred once. The V gene is TRBV18, the J gene TRBJ2-2, with 12 nucleotides matching TRBD1. In germline, CDR1 is KGHSH, CDR2 LQKENI. There are 16 residues in the CDR3. The ends lost 1 base at V and 6 bases at J; junction bases unmatched: 3. CDR3 in amino acids: CASSPRDRGLSGELFF. In DNA, the CDR3 is TGTGCCAGCTCACCACGGGACAGGGGGCTGTCCGGGGAGCTGTTTTTT.

The chain is built from TRBV29-1 and TRBJ1-1, with TRBD1 identical over 8 bases. V lost 4 bases, J lost 5 bases, and 9 bases stayed unmatched. The CDR3 is 14 residues long. Germline CDR1 SQVTM, CDR2 ANQGSEA. The CDR3 spells CSVVQGAFGTEAFF. DNA of the CDR3: TGCAGCGTTGTCCAGGGGGCGTTCGGGACTGAAGCTTTCTTT.

This clone appeared once. The chain employs TRBV7-2 and TRBJ1-1; TRBD1 matches at 9 bases. The CDR3 loop spans 18 amino acids. V was pared by 0 bases and J by 1 base, with 9 bases of the junction left unmatched. Germline V lookup: CDR1 SGHTA, CDR2 FQGNSA. The CDR3 here is CASSLARMGQGQNTEAFF. The DNA of the CDR3 is TGTGCCAGCAGCTTAGCGAGAATGGGACAGGGCCAGAACACTGAAGCTTTCTTT.

This rearrangement joins TRBV13 to TRBJ1-1; no definite D call. This CDR3 is built from 12 residues. V was shortened by 5 bases and J by 3 bases, with 7 bases between the two germline ends. Germline V gene lookup returns CDR1 PRHDT and CDR2 FYEKMQ (reference sequence). The CDR3: CASSPLYTEAFF. The DNA for the CDR3 is TGTGCCAGCAGCCCCCTGTACACTGAAGCTTTCTTT.